The rows below give T cell receptor beta chains drawn from one sample of a study of T-cell memory formation after mild COVID-19. TCRdb used MiXCR to reprocess the 5' RACE reads, holding one entry per CDR3 protein. The table lists 250,000 to 300,000 distinct CDR3 sequences, under 20% of them singletons. The sequenced sample consisted of PBMCs or a T cell subset sorted from them (not recorded which). Receptor source: a man between 18 and 35 years old who had mild COVID-19 (a few samples of this study predate the infection). Cell type and time point are not known. Both conserved end residues are part of each CDR3. Fields, in order: V gene, J gene, clone size, D gene, CDR3 DNA, CDR3 protein. A D gene is named only where the DNA matches it firmly. Clone size is given for some rows only: seen once, a few or many times, or a class if the clone is expanded.

TRBV4-2	TRBJ2-1	few	.	TGTGCCAGCAGCCAAGATATGGGGGGGCCAGCCAATGAGCAGTTCTTC	CASSQDMGGPANEQFF
TRBV7-8	TRBJ2-7	few	TRBD1	TGTGCCAGCCATGAGGCTGGGACAGCCTCCTACGAGCAGTACTTC	CASHEAGTASYEQYF
TRBV7-3	TRBJ2-1	few	TRBD2	TGTGCCAGCAGCCAGACACTAGCGGGGGGCTCTCTCAATGAGCAGTTCTTC	CASSQTLAGGSLNEQFF
TRBV7-2	TRBJ2-5	.	.	TGTGCCAGCAGCTTAGCCAGACTAGAAGAGACCCAGTACTTC	CASSLARLEETQYF
TRBV7-2	TRBJ2-5	many	TRBD1	TGTGCCAGCAGCTTAGATTGGGGCAGGGGGCAAGAGACCCAGTACTTC	CASSLDWGRGQETQYF
TRBV6-2/TRBV6-3	TRBJ2-5	.	TRBD2	TGTGCCAGCAGCCGGGGACTAGCGGGGATGCGGACCCAGTACTTC	CASSRGLAGMRTQYF
TRBV7-9	TRBJ1-1	many	.	TGTGCCAGCAGCTTAGGAGTTTCTGAAGCTTTCTTT	CASSLGVSEAFF
TRBV21-1	TRBJ2-2	few	.	TGTGCCAGCAGCATCGGGGCTTGTAAGGTTTTGGGGGAGCTGTTTTTT	CASSIGACKVLGELFF
TRBV27	TRBJ2-5	.	.	TGTGCCAGCAGTCCGGGGGCGACCCGGAACCCAGAGACCCAGTACTTC	CASSPGATRNPETQYF
TRBV6-5	TRBJ1-1	many	.	TGTGCCAGCAAGAGCCCCAGCGTTGAAGCTTTCTTT	CASKSPSVEAFF
TRBV4-1	TRBJ2-2	.	TRBD1	TGCGCCAGCAGGCCCGGGACAGGTCCTAACACCGGGGAGCTGTTTTTT	CASRPGTGPNTGELFF
TRBV20-1	TRBJ1-1	.	.	TGCAGTGCTAGCTGGGCAGGGGTACCTGAAGCTTTCTTT	CSASWAGVPEAFF
TRBV20-1	TRBJ2-1	few	TRBD2	TGCAGCTCCCGGGGGGGTTATGAGCAGTTCTTC	CSSRGGYEQFF
TRBV30	TRBJ1-1	few	.	TGTGCCTGGAGTGATAAGGGCATAATCGAAGCTTTCTTT	CAWSDKGIIEAFF
TRBV29-1	TRBJ1-1	few	.	TGCAGCGTTGAGGCAGGGAAGACTGAAGCTTTCTTT	CSVEAGKTEAFF
TRBV4-2	TRBJ2-2	.	.	TGTGCCAGCAGTCCTCTCTACACCGGGGAGCTGTTTTTT	CASSPLYTGELFF
TRBV7-9	TRBJ2-7	few	TRBD1	TGTGCCAGCAGCGGAGATCCGGGACAGGGAAGGTTGTCCTACGAGCAGTACTTC	CASSGDPGQGRLSYEQYF
TRBV15	TRBJ2-5	.	TRBD2	TGTGCCACCAGCACCGCTCCTCCGGGACTAGCCTACGAGACCCAGTACTTC	CATSTAPPGLAYETQYF
TRBV20-1	TRBJ2-3	.	.	TGCAGTGCTAGTGTAGGAACAGATACGCAGTATTTT	CSASVGTDTQYF
TRBV6-6	TRBJ1-5	few	.	TGTGCCAGCAGTCACCCCCAACAGCCCCAGCATTTT	CASSHPQQPQHF
TRBV5-1	TRBJ2-3	few	.	TGCGCCAGCAGCTTGGATTCGGGCTACAGCACAGATACGCAGTATTTT	CASSLDSGYSTDTQYF
TRBV7-9	TRBJ2-6	.	.	TGTGCCAGCAGCTCAATCCGGAGTAGGGTGTTCCCTGGGGCCAACGTCCTGACTTTC	CASSSIRSRVFPGANVLTF
TRBV5-1	TRBJ2-5	.	TRBD1	TGCGCCAGCAGGGTCGGACAGGGGGGAGAGACCCAGTACTTC	CASRVGQGGETQYF
TRBV5-1	TRBJ2-7	few	.	TGCGCCAGCAGCTCTCCGGGACGGGGGTACGAGCAGTACTTC	CASSSPGRGYEQYF
TRBV7-3	TRBJ2-1	.	TRBD2	TGTGCCAGCAGCTCCCAGGGAGCGGGGGCCGCTCGGAGCTCCTACAATGAGCAGTTCTTC	CASSSQGAGAARSSYNEQFF
TRBV7-6	TRBJ1-1	few	.	TGTGCCAGCAGCCTCCGGGCAGGGACTGAAGCTTTCTTT	CASSLRAGTEAFF
TRBV5-1	TRBJ1-2	.	.	TGCGCCAGCAGCCCAGACGCGCCTGCGAGGGGCTACACCTTC	CASSPDAPARGYTF